The clone carrying this T cell receptor (beta chain) was recorded a few times. No antigen is known for it. The data were obtained in a study of T cell clonotyping in hematopoietic cell transplantation. Overall study findings and caveats: Graft donor and pretransplant recipient Inverse Simpson Index values predicted broader posttransplant TCR diversity. After transplant, recipient diversity fell while pathologically expanded clonotypes grew through day 180.

The V gene's germline CDR1 is LGHNA and CDR2 YSLEER. The germline V and J ends were trimmed by 0 bases and 3 bases, with 10 bases remaining between them. The CDR3 has 15 amino acids. Using immunoSEQ multiplex PCR, the repertoire was profiled, and TCRdb retains in-frame clones only, with some absent. The sample records about 15,000 clones, roughly 88% being singletons. The chain employs TRBV4-3 and TRBJ2-3; tentatively, D is TRBD2 (6 bases). Sequencing used peripheral blood mononuclear cells. The TCR originated in a woman aged 40 to 50 in good health. Some clones in this sample may be carry-over from other donors' samples. The CDR3: CASSQEVGGTDTQYF. The CDR3, as DNA: TGCGCCAGCAGCCAAGAAGTTGGGGGGACAGATACGCAGTATTTT.